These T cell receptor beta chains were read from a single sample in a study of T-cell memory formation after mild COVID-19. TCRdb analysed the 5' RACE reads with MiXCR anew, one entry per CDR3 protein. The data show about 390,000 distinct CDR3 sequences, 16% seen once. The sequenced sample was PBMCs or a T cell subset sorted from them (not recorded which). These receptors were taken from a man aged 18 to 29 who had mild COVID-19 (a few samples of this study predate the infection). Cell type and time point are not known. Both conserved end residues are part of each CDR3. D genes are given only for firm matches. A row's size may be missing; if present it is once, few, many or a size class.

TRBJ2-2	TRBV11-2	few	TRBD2	CASSRGGAGFVELFF	TGTGCCAGCAGCCGCGGGGGGGCCGGTTTTGTGGAGCTGTTTTTT
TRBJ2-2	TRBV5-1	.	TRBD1	CASRQGPNGELFF	TGCGCCTCAAGACAGGGTCCGAACGGGGAGCTGTTTTTT
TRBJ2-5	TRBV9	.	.	CASSVGDPYGETQYF	TGTGCCAGCAGCGTAGGGGACCCCTATGGGGAGACCCAGTACTTC
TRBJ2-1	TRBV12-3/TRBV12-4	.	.	CASSFRSPGFSNNEQFF	TGTGCCAGCAGTTTTAGGAGCCCGGGATTCTCAAACAATGAGCAGTTCTTC
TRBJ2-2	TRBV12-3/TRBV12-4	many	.	CASSWGGDGTGELFF	TGTGCCAGCAGTTGGGGTGGGGATGGCACCGGGGAGCTGTTTTTT
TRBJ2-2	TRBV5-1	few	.	CASGPAGTGELFF	TGCGCCAGCGGACCGGCGGGAACCGGGGAGCTGTTTTTT
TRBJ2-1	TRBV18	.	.	CASSPPYFQDSYNEQFF	TGTGCCAGCTCACCACCGTATTTCCAGGATTCCTACAATGAGCAGTTCTTC
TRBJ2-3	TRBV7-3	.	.	CASSRWGGPDTQYF	TGTGCCAGCAGCAGGTGGGGGGGGCCCGATACGCAGTATTTT
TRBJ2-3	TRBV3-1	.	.	CASSQDRQGRRTLTDTQYF	TGTGCCAGCAGCCAAGATCGCCAGGGAAGAAGGACTCTCACAGATACGCAGTATTTT
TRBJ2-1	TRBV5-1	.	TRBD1	CASRSTGTDYNEQFF	TGCGCCAGCAGATCCACCGGGACAGACTACAATGAGCAGTTCTTC
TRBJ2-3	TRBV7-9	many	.	CASSLDSTPDTQYF	TGTGCCAGCAGCCTGGACTCAACCCCAGATACGCAGTATTTT
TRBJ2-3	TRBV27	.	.	CASSLGGRGDTQYF	TGTGCCAGCAGTTTGGGGGGCCGTGGAGATACGCAGTATTTT
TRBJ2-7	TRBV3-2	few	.	CASSHAKRSYEQYF	TGTGCCAGCAGCCACGCCAAGCGGTCCTACGAGCAGTACTTC
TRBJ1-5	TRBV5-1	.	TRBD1	CASSGQGNNQPQHF	TGCGCCAGCAGCGGACAGGGTAATAATCAGCCCCAGCATTTT
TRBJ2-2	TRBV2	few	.	CATPPVDSENTNTGELFF	TGTGCCACCCCTCCGGTGGACAGCGAAAATACGAACACCGGGGAGCTGTTTTTT
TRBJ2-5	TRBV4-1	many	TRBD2	CASSQSGGQETQYF	TGCGCCAGCAGCCAAAGCGGGGGACAAGAGACCCAGTACTTC
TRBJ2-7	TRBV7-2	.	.	CASSLAGPWAYEQYF	TGTGCCAGCAGCTTGGCGGGGCCTTGGGCCTACGAGCAGTACTTC
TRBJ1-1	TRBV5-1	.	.	CATRGETNTEAFF	TGCGCGACTCGAGGGGAGACGAACACTGAAGCTTTCTTT
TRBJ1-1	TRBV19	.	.	CASSIVAANTEAFF	TGTGCCAGTAGTATAGTAGCGGCGAACACTGAAGCTTTCTTT
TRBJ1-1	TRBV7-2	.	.	CASALWRMNTEAFF	TGTGCCAGCGCATTGTGGCGGATGAACACTGAAGCTTTCTTT
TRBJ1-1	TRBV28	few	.	CASSLGSVGPPGNTEAFF	TGTGCCAGCAGTTTGGGGAGTGTGGGCCCTCCGGGAAACACTGAAGCTTTCTTT
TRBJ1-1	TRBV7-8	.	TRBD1	CASSLRPQGARGEAFF	TGTGCCAGCAGCCTCCGGCCCCAGGGGGCGCGGGGGGAAGCTTTCTTT
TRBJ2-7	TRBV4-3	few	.	CASSQGRPPDEQYF	TGCGCCAGCAGCCAAGGCCGCCCCCCGGATGAGCAGTACTTC
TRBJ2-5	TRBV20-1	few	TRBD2	CSARDPSGAQETQYF	TGCAGTGCTAGAGATCCTAGCGGGGCCCAAGAGACCCAGTACTTC
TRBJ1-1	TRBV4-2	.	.	CASSPWTAMNTEAFF	TGTGCCAGCAGCCCCTGGACAGCCATGAACACTGAAGCTTTCTTT
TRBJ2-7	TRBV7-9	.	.	CASSLFQGEQYF	TGTGCCAGCAGCCTGTTCCAGGGCGAGCAGTACTTC
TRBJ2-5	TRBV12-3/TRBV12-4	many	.	CASSFRPQETQYF	TGTGCCAGCAGTTTCAGACCCCAAGAGACCCAGTACTTC
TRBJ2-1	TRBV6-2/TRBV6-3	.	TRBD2	CASSSWTRDNEQFF	TGTGCCAGCAGTTCCTGGACTAGGGACAATGAGCAGTTCTTC
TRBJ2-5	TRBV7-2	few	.	CASSLFQRETQYF	TGTGCCAGCAGCTTATTCCAAAGAGAGACCCAGTACTTC
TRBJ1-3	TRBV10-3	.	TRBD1	CAAAGTGGIYENTIYF	TGTGCCGCAGCGGGGACAGGGGGCATTTACGAAAACACCATATATTTT
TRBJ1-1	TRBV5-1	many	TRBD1	CASSFRTGDTEAFF	TGCGCCAGCAGCTTCCGAACAGGGGACACTGAAGCTTTCTTT
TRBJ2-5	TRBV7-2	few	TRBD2	CASSSLAGGLVTQYF	TGTGCCAGCAGCTCGCTAGCGGGGGGGCTCGTGACCCAGTACTTC
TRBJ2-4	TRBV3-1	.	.	CASSQPAKNIQYF	TGTGCCAGCAGCCAACCGGCCAAAAACATTCAGTACTTC
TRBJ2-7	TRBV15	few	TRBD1	CATSTGTGVYEQYF	TGTGCCACCAGCACTGGGACAGGGGTTTACGAGCAGTACTTC
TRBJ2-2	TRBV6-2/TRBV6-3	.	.	CASRRAGQGNTGELFF	TGTGCCAGCCGCCGGGCCGGGCAGGGCAACACCGGGGAGCTGTTTTTT
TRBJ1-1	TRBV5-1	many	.	CASSLAAGRYTEAFF	TGCGCCAGCAGCTTGGCCGCGGGGCGGTACACTGAAGCTTTCTTT
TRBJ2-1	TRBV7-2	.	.	CASSLWANEQFF	TGTGCCAGCAGCTTATGGGCGAATGAGCAGTTCTTC
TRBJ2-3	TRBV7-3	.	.	CASSLMRISTDTQYF	TGTGCCAGCAGCTTAATGCGGATTAGCACAGATACGCAGTATTTT
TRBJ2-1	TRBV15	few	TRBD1	CATSAPRGSNNEQFF	TGTGCCACCAGCGCCCCCAGGGGGTCCAACAATGAGCAGTTCTTC
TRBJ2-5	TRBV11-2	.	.	CASSTTPGAGTQYF	TGTGCCAGCAGCACCACCCCCGGGGCAGGGACCCAGTACTTC
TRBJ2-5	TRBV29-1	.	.	CSVEDVAGYQETQYF	TGCAGCGTTGAAGATGTGGCAGGGTACCAAGAGACCCAGTACTTC
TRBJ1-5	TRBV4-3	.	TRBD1	CASSQADRAGQPQHF	TGCGCCAGCAGCCAAGCCGACAGGGCGGGTCAGCCCCAGCATTTT
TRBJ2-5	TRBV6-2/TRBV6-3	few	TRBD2	CASSLAGPPAGTQYF	TGTGCCAGCAGTTTAGCGGGTCCCCCGGCAGGGACCCAGTACTTC
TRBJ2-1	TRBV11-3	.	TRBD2	CASSPGGGGHNEQFF	TGTGCCAGCAGCCCGGGAGGGGGGGGACACAATGAGCAGTTCTTC
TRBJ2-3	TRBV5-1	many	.	CASSPLARGTDTQYF	TGCGCCAGCAGTCCTCTAGCGAGGGGCACAGATACGCAGTATTTT
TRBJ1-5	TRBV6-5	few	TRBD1	CASRLQGTSNQPQHF	TGTGCCAGCAGACTACAGGGGACGAGCAATCAGCCCCAGCATTTT
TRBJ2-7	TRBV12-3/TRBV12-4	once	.	CASRAGTESSYEQYF	TGTGCCAGCAGAGCCGGGACCGAGAGCTCCTACGAGCAGTACTTC
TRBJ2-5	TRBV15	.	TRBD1	CATSRGWTGMETQYF	TGTGCCACCAGCAGGGGTTGGACAGGGATGGAGACCCAGTACTTC
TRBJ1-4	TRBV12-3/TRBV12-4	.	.	CASSLAGLEKLFF	TGTGCCAGCAGTTTAGCCGGGCTTGAAAAACTGTTTTTT
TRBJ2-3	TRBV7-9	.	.	CASSSPLTDTQYF	TGTGCCAGCAGCTCCCCTCTCACAGATACGCAGTATTTT